The clone carrying this T cell receptor (beta chain) was seen a handful of times. Its specificity is unknown. Every sample yielded at least 6.5 million isolated PBMCs. Each sample yielded at least 5 micrograms of PBMC total RNA. This sample is part of a study of blood T cells in healthy people across ages. General observations from the study: Diversity was higher, and naive CD4+ cells more numerous, in long-lived donors than in aged donors. Across the age range, TCR beta diversity per million T cells fell in a roughly linear way.

CDR1 and CDR2 (germline): SQVTM, ANQGSEA. CDR3 length: 13 residues. V shed 6 bases, J shed 0 bases, and the junction held 4 bases outside the gene matches. Using a J-beta primer mix together with a sample-barcoded 5' primer, a second PCR was run for roughly 6 to 11 cycles. TCRdb analysed the 5' RACE reads with MiXCR anew, one entry per CDR3 protein. The repertoire holds roughly 1,300,000 distinct CDR3 sequences, with approximately 60% as singletons. The TCR comes from a man aged 18 to 29 in good health. Sequenced sample: blood. The V and J genes are TRBV29-1 and TRBJ1-2, with 7 bases aligning to TRBD1. The CDR3 is CSVTDRTNYGYTF. CDR3 nucleotides: TGCAGCGTGACGGACAGGACTAACTATGGCTACACCTTC. The full variable domain, its missing parts supplied by reference TRBV29-1 and TRBJ1-2, is SAVISQKPSRDICQRGTSLTIQCQVDSQVTMMFWYRQQPGQSLTLIATANQGSEATYESGFVIDKFPISRPNLTFSTLTVSNMSPEDSSIYLCSVTDRTNYGYTFGSGTRLTVV.